Sequencing of this T cell receptor (beta chain) was carried out in a study of cytomegalovirus exposure and HLA in healthy donors. The CDR3 has 16 residues. Per the germline V gene, CDR1 is SGDLS and CDR2 is YYNGEE. The germline V and J ends were trimmed by 4 bases and 1 base, with 18 bases remaining between them. The PCR had 60 Vbeta and 13 Jbeta primers. Profiling relied on immunoSEQ multiplex PCR, and the TCRdb table lists in-frame clones only, not all of them. The table lists 130,000 to 150,000 clones, roughly three quarters of them singletons. The chain links TRBV9 to TRBJ2-7, with TRBD1 as a possible D gene (5 bases). Sequenced: PBMCs. This TCR derives from a woman in her forties or fifties in good health and CMV-seronegative. CDR3 sequence (DNA): TGTGCCAGCAGCCCCCAAGGGGCTACCTTGTCCTACGAGCAGTACTTC. Protein product: CASSPQGATLSYEQYF.